A selection of T cell receptor beta chains follows, all from one sample in a study of blood T cell repertoires in COVID-19. Measured with immunoSEQ multiplex PCR; TCRdb has only the in-frame clones, and not every one. The sample lists tens of thousands of clones; roughly 80% were seen once. The sample comprised peripheral blood. These receptors were taken from a human donor with acute or convalescent COVID-19. The donor label of this sample is uncertain. CDR3s include the opening cysteine and the closing phenylalanine or tryptophan. The D gene is left open where the match is weak. The size of a clone is reported for some rows only, either as once, few or many, or as a class for expanded clones.

v_gene	j_gene	abundance	d_gene	len	CDR3aa	CDR3nt
TRBV5-1	TRBJ1-1	.	.	15	CASSLIGGMNTEAFF	TGCGCCAGCAGCTTGATCGGGGGGATGAACACTGAAGCTTTCTTT
TRBV27	TRBJ1-1	.	TRBD1	17	CASSLLRTGRSDTEAFF	TGTGCCAGCAGTTTATTAAGGACAGGGCGGTCGGACACTGAAGCTTTCTTT
TRBV5-8	TRBJ2-1	.	.	15	CASSLPTSPYNEQFF	TGTGCCAGCAGCCTCCCTACCTCGCCCTACAATGAGCAGTTCTTC
TRBV4-3	TRBJ2-7	.	.	12	CASSQLLFEQYF	TGCGCCAGCAGCCAACTATTATTCGAGCAGTACTTC
TRBV11-2	TRBJ1-6	.	TRBD1	15	CASSFSGQGHSPLHF	TGTGCCAGCAGCTTTTCTGGACAGGGGCACTCACCCCTCCACTTT
TRBV7-2	TRBJ2-7	.	TRBD2	15	CASSIRLALRYEQYF	TGTGCCAGCAGCATAAGACTAGCCCTCCGCTACGAGCAGTACTTC
TRBV15	TRBJ1-1	few	TRBD1	14	CATSGRQGETEAFF	TGTGCCACCAGCGGTCGACAGGGGGAAACTGAAGCTTTCTTT
TRBV7-2	TRBJ2-3	.	.	15	CASSLALRYTDTQYF	TGTGCCAGCAGCTTAGCGCTACGGTACACAGATACGCAGTATTTT
TRBV4-3	TRBJ2-1	.	.	15	CASSQDRWAGNEQFF	TGCGCCAGCAGCCAAGATAGGTGGGCAGGCAATGAGCAGTTCTTC
TRBV11-1	TRBJ2-5	.	.	13	CASSPSRQETQYF	TGTGCCAGCAGCCCCTCGCGGCAAGAGACCCAGTACTTC
TRBV30	TRBJ2-1	.	TRBD2	16	CAWSGERGGPYNEQFF	TGTGCCTGGAGTGGAGAGCGGGGGGGACCCTACAATGAGCAGTTCTTC
TRBV18	TRBJ2-1	once	TRBD2	17	CASSPPSSGGANNEQFF	TGTGCCAGCTCACCTCCTAGTAGCGGGGGGGCGAACAATGAGCAGTTCTTC
TRBV7-8	TRBJ2-1	few	.	12	CASSLVLGEQFF	TGTGCCAGCAGCTTAGTACTAGGGGAGCAGTTCTTC
TRBV5-1	TRBJ2-3	.	.	15	CASSLATGEADTQYF	TGCGCCAGCAGCTTGGCCACGGGGGAGGCAGATACGCAGTATTTT
TRBV10-3	TRBJ2-5	.	.	16	CAISGSWGGLQETQYF	TGTGCCATCAGTGGGAGTTGGGGGGGCCTCCAAGAGACCCAGTACTTC
TRBV2	TRBJ2-7	few	TRBD1	13	CASYRDRWSEQYF	TGTGCCAGCTACCGGGACAGGTGGAGCGAGCAGTACTTC
TRBV5-4	TRBJ1-1	.	TRBD1	14	CASSAVTQGAEAFF	TGTGCCAGCAGCGCGGTAACGCAGGGGGCTGAAGCTTTCTTT
TRBV10-3	TRBJ1-2	.	.	13	CAISEIAAMGYTF	TGTGCCATCAGTGAGATAGCAGCTATGGGCTACACCTTC
TRBV14	TRBJ2-1	.	TRBD2	18	CASSQDGLTSGGPNEQFF	TGTGCCAGCAGCCAAGATGGGCTGACTAGCGGGGGGCCTAATGAGCAGTTCTTC
TRBV19	TRBJ1-2	.	.	15	CASISGSPVGLGYTF	TGTGCCAGTATATCGGGTTCACCGGTTGGTCTTGGCTACACCTTC
TRBV27	TRBJ1-1	.	TRBD1	17	CASSLRQGLGQNTEAFF	TGTGCCAGCAGCCTTCGACAGGGATTAGGGCAAAACACTGAAGCTTTCTTT
TRBV18	TRBJ2-2	.	.	17	CASSPTRFPGNTGELFF	TGTGCCAGCTCACCCACCCGGTTTCCGGGGAACACCGGGGAGCTGTTTTTT
TRBV6-4	TRBJ1-1	.	.	13	CASSARMNTEAFF	TGTGCCAGCAGTGCCAGAATGAACACTGAAGCTTTCTTT
TRBV5-1	TRBJ1-2	.	.	13	CASSLESGYGYTF	TGCGCCAGCAGCTTGGAATCGGGTTATGGCTACACCTTC